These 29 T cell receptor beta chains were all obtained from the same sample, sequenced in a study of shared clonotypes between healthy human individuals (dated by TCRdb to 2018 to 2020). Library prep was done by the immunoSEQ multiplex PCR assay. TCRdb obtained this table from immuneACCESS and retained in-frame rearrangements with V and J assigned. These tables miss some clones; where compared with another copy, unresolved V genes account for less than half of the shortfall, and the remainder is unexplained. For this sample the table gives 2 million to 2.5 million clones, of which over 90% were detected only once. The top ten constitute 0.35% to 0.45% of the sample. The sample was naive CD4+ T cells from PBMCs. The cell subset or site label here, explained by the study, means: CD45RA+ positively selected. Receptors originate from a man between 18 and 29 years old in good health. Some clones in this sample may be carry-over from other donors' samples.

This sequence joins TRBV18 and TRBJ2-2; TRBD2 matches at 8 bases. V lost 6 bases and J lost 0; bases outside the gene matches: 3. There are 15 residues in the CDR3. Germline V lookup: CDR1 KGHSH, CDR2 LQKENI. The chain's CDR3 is CASSQGLANTGELFF. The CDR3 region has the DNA TGTGCCAGCTCGCAGGGACTAGCGAACACCGGGGAGCTGTTTTTT. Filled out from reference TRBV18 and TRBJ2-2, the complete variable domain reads NAGVMQNPRHLVRRRGQEARLRCSPMKGHSHVYWYRQLPEEGLKFMVYLQKENIIDESGMPKERFSAEFPKEGPSILRIQQVVRGDSAAYFCASSQGLANTGELFFGEGSRLTVL.

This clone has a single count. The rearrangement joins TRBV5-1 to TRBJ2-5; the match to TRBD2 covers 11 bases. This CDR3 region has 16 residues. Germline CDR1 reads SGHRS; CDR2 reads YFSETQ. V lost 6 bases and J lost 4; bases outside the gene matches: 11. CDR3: CASKWIAGGSVETQYF. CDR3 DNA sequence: TGCGCCAGCAAATGGATAGCGGGAGGGTCAGTAGAGACCCAGTACTTC.

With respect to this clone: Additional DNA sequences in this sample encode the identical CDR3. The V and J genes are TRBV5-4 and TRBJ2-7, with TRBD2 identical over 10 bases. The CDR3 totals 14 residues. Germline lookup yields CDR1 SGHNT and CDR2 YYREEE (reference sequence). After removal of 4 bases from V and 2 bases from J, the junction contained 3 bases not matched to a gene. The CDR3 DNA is TGTGCCAGCAGCCGGACTAGCGGTACCTACGAGCAGTACTTC. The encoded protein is CASSRTSGTYEQYF.

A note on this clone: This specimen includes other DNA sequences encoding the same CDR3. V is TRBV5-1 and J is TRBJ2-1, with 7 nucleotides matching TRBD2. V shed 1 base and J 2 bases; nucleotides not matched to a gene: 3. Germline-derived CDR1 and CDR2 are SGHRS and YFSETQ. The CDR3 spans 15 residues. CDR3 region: CASSLLAEAYNEQFF. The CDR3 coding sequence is TGCGCCAGCAGCTTGCTAGCGGAGGCCTACAATGAGCAGTTCTTC. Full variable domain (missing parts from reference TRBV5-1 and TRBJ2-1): KAGVTQTPRYLIKTRGQQVTLSCSPISGHRSVSWYQQTPGQGLQFLFEYFSETQRNKGNFPGRFSGRQFSNSRSEMNVSTLELGDSALYLCASSLLAEAYNEQFFGPGTRLTVL.

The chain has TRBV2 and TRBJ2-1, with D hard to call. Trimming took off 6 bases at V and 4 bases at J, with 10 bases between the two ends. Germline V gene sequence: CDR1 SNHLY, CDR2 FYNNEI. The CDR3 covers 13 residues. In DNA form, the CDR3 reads TGTGCCAGCAGAGGATCCCTTTACAATGAGCAGTTCTTC. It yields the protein CASRGSLYNEQFF.

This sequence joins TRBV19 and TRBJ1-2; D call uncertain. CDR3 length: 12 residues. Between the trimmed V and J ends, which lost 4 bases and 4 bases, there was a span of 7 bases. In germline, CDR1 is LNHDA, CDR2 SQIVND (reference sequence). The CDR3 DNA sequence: TGTGCCAGTAGTACCCGGGCCTATGGCTACACCTTC. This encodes CASSTRAYGYTF.

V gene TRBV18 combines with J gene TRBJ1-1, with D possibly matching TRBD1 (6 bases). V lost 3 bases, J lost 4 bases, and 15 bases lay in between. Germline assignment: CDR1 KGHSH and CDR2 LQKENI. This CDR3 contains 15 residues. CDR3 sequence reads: CASSPPGTRGTEAFF. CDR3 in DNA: TGTGCCAGCTCACCGCCCGGGACACGAGGCACTGAAGCTTTCTTT.

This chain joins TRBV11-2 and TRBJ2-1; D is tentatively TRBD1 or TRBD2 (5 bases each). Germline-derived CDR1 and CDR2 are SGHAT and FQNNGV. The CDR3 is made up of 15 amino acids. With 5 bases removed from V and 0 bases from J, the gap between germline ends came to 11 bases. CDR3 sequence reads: CASSPPGSSYNEQFF. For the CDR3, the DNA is TGTGCCAGCAGCCCCCCAGGGAGCTCCTACAATGAGCAGTTCTTC.

CDR3 nucleotides: TGTGCCAGTAACCGGGACAGGTCCTACAATGAGCAGTTCTTC. It codes for CASNRDRSYNEQFF. The rearrangement links TRBV2 to TRBJ2-1; 8 bases map to TRBD1. With V trimmed by 9 bases and J by 1 base, 5 bases remained unmatched. The CDR3 spans 14 residues. CDR1 and CDR2 (germline): SNHLY, FYNNEI.

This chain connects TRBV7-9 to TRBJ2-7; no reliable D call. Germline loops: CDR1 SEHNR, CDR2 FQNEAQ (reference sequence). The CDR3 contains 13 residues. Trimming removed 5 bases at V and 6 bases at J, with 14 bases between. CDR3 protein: CASSMPLSSEQYF. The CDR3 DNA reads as TGTGCCAGCAGCATGCCCCTCAGCTCCGAGCAGTACTTC.

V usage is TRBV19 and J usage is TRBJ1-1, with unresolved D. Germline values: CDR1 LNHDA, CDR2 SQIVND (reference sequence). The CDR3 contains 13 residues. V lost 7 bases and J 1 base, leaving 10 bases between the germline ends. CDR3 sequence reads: CASKRVPNTEAFF. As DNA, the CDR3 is TGTGCCAGTAAACGGGTTCCGAACACTGAAGCTTTCTTT.

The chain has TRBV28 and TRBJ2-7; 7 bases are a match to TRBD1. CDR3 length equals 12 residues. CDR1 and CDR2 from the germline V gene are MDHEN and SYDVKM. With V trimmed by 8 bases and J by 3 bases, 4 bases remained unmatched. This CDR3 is CASAGTVYEQYF. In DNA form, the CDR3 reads TGTGCCAGCGCCGGGACAGTCTACGAGCAGTACTTC.

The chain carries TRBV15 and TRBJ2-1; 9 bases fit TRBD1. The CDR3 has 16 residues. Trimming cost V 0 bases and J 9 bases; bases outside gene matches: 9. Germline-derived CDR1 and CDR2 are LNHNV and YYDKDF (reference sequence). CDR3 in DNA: TGTGCCACCAGCAGAGATTTAGGACAGGGGTTTGCTGAGCAGTTCTTC. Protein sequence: CATSRDLGQGFAEQFF.

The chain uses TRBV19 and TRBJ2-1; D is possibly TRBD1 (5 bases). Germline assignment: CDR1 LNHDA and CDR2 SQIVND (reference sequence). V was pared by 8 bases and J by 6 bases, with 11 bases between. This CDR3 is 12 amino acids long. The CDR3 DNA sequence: TGTGCCAGTTCAAGGGGTAGCAATGAGCAGTTCTTC. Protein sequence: CASSRGSNEQFF.

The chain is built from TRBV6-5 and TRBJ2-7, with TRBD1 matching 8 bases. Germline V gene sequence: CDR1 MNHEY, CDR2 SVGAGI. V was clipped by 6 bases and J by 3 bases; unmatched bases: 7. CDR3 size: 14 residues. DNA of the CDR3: TGTGCCAGCAGAGCCCGGGACAGGAACTACGAGCAGTACTTC. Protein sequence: CASRARDRNYEQYF.

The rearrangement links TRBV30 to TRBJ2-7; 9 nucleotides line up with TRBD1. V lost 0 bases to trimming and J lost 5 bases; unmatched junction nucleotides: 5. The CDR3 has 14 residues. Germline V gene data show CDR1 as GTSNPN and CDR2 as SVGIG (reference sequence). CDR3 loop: CAWSVGQGTDEQYF. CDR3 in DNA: TGTGCCTGGAGTGTGGGACAGGGAACCGACGAGCAGTACTTC. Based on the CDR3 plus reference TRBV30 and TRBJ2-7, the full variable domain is SQTIHQWPATLVQPVGSPLSLECTVEGTSNPNLYWYRQAAGRGLQLLFYSVGIGQISSEVPQNLSASRPQDRQFILSSKKLLLSDSGFYLCAWSVGQGTDEQYFGPGTRLTVT.

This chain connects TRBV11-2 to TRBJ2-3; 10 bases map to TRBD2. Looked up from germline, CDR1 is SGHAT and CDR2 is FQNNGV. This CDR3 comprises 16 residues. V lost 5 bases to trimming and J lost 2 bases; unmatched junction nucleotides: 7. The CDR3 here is CASSALAGGLTDTQYF. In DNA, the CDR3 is TGTGCCAGCAGCGCGTTAGCGGGAGGTCTCACAGATACGCAGTATTTT.

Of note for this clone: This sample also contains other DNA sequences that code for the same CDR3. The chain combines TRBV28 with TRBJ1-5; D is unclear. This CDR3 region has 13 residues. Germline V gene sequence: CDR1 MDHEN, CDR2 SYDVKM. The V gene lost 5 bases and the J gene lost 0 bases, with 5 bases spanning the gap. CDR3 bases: TGTGCCAGCAGTCTAAATAGCAATCAGCCCCAGCATTTT. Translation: CASSLNSNQPQHF.

In DNA, the CDR3 is TGTGCCAGCGGGACTCTAGCCACCTACGAGCAGTACTTC. Translation gives CASGTLATYEQYF. This rearrangement joins TRBV27 to TRBJ2-7, with a tentative D call TRBD2 (6 bases). V was pared by 8 bases and J by 2 bases, with 13 bases between. The CDR3 is 13 amino acids. Germline V gene data show CDR1 as MNHEY and CDR2 as SMNVEV (reference sequence).

The CDR3 reads CASSFGGSPAEAFF. The DNA for the CDR3 is TGTGCCAGCAGCTTCGGCGGGAGTCCCGCTGAAGCTTTCTTT. The chain employs TRBV7-9 and TRBJ1-1; no clear D gene. The V and J ends lost 3 bases and 6 bases respectively, with 14 bases between them. The CDR3 has 14 residues. Germline CDR1 is SEHNR and CDR2 is FQNEAQ (reference sequence).

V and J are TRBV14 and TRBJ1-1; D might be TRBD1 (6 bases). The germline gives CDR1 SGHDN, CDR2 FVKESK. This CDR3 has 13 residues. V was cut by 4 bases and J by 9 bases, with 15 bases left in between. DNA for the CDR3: TGTGCCAGCAGCCGGGACCGCAGGGGTAAAGCTTTCTTT. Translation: CASSRDRRGKAFF. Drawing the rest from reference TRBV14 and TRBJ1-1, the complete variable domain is EAGVTQFPSHSVIEKGQTVTLRCDPISGHDNLYWYRRVMGKEIKFLLHFVKESKQDESGMPNNRFLAERTGGTYSTLKVQPAELEDSGVYFCASSRDRRGKAFFGQGTRLTVV.

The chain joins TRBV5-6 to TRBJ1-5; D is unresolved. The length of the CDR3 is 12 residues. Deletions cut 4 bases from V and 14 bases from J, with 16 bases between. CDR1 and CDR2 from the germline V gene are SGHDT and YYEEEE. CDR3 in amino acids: CASSLGRSSEHF. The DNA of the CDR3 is TGTGCCAGCAGCCTCGGACGGTCTTCAGAGCATTTT.

The CDR3 DNA is TGTGCCAGCAGCGTAATGACAGGGAATCAGCCCCAGCATTTT. The encoded protein is CASSVMTGNQPQHF. The chain employs TRBV9 and TRBJ1-5; 7 nucleotides line up with TRBD1. The germline CDR1 and CDR2 sequences are SGDLS and YYNGEE. V lost 1 base, J lost 4 bases, and 2 bases stayed unmatched. This CDR3 has 14 amino acids.

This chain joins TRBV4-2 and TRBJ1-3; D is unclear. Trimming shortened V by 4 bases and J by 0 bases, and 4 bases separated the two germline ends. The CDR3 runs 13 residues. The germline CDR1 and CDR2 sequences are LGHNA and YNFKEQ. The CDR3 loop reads CASSRDSGNTIYF. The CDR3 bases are TGTGCCAGCAGCCGGGACTCTGGAAACACCATATATTTT.

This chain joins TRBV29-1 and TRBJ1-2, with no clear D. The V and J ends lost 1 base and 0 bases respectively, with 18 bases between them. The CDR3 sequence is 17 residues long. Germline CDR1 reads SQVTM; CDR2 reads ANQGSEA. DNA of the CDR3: TGCAGCGTTGAAGTGGAAGGGCGGAGGAAATCTAACTATGGCTACACCTTC. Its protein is CSVEVEGRRKSNYGYTF.

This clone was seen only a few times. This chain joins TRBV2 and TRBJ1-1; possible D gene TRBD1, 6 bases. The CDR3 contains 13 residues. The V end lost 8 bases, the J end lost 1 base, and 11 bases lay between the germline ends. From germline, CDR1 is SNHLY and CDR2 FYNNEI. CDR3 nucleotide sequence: TGTGCCAGCCGACAGGTCCCGAACACTGAAGCTTTCTTT. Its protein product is CASRQVPNTEAFF.

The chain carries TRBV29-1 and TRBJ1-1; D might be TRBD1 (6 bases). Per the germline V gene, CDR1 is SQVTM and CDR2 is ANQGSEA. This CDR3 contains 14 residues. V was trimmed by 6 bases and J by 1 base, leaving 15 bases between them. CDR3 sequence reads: CSVATQGTNTEAFF. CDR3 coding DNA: TGCAGCGTGGCGACACAGGGAACGAACACTGAAGCTTTCTTT. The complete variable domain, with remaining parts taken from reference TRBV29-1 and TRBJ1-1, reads SAVISQKPSRDICQRGTSLTIQCQVDSQVTMMFWYRQQPGQSLTLIATANQGSEATYESGFVIDKFPISRPNLTFSTLTVSNMSPEDSSIYLCSVATQGTNTEAFFGQGTRLTVV.

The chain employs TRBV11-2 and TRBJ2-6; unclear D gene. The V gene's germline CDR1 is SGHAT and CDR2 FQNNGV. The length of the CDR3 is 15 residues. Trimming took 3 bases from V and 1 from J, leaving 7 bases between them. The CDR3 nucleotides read TGTGCCAGCAGCTTGATTCCTTCTGGGGCCAACGTCCTGACTTTC. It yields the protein CASSLIPSGANVLTF.

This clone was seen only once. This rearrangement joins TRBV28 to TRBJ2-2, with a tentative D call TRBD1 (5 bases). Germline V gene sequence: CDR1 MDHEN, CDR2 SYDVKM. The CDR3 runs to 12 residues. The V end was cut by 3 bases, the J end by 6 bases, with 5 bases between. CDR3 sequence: CASSLGPGELFF. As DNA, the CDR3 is TGTGCCAGCAGTTTGGGGCCCGGGGAGCTGTTTTTT.